This T cell receptor (beta chain) was sequenced for a study of T cells in Graves' hyperthyroidism and ophthalmopathy. Trimming at V came to 5 bases and at J to 7 bases, leaving 5 bases not matched to a gene. CDR3 length equals 14 residues. Regarding the study as a whole: Most thyroid clonotypes expanded above 0.001 appeared in blood too.

Disease duration was under 3 months in the ophthalmopathy patients, who also had a Clinical Activity Score of at least 3 and a NOSPECS grade of at least 4. Researchers amplified the TCR beta CDR3 regions from RNA transcripts. HTBI primers were the set used in a first-round RT-PCR of the TCR CDR3. TCRdb independently ran MiXCR on the multiplex PCR reads; one entry per CDR3 protein. The sample holds 250,000 to 350,000 distinct CDR3 sequences, 20% to 25% seen once. This clonotype was seen a few times. Its specificity is not known. This receptor was identified in a man aged 25 to 40 with Graves' ophthalmopathy. The sequencing input was blood. The chain combines TRBV12-3 or TRBV12-4 with TRBJ1-6; TRBD1 matches at 7 bases. Here the CDR3 DNA reads TGTGCCAGCAGTAGGGACAGCGTGAATTCACCCCTCCACTTT. Translating gives CASSRDSVNSPLHF.